Below are 11 T cell receptor beta chains sequenced from a single sample in a study of T cell responses to AZD1222 COVID-19 vaccine. Clones were sequenced by immunoSEQ multiplex PCR, and TCRdb holds only the in-frame ones, with some missing. This repertoire shows 150,000 or so clones, around 90% found once; its top ten account for 4.5% to 6.5%. The sequencing here drew on peripheral blood, taken on day 0 of AZD1222 vaccination. Receptor source: an adult in good health.

This clone was observed once. The V gene is TRBV30, the J gene TRBJ2-1; D is possibly TRBD1 (6 bases). V lost 2 bases and J lost 6, with 8 bases in between. Germline V CDR1 and CDR2: GTSNPN, SVGIG (reference sequence). This CDR3 has 12 residues. The CDR3 loop is CAWSRGTNEQFF. For the CDR3, the DNA is TGTGCCTGGAGTAGGGGGACCAATGAGCAGTTCTTC.

This rearrangement joins TRBV12-3 or TRBV12-4 to TRBJ2-7, with D perhaps TRBD1 (5 bases). This CDR3 contains 13 residues. V was shortened by 3 bases and J by 1 base, with 7 bases between the two germline ends. The CDR3 nucleotides are TGTGCCAGCAGTTTGGGGCTATCCTACGAGCAGTACTTC. Translating it yields CASSLGLSYEQYF.

Notes on this clone: One junction end does not reproduce the germline sequence, and a read error may be involved. This chain links TRBV29-1 with TRBJ2-7; D possibly uses TRBD1 or TRBD2 (5 bases each). Germline V gives CDR1 SQVTM, CDR2 ANQGSEA. The CDR3 consists of 14 residues. CDR3 protein: CSVVGTPGSFEQYF. CDR3 nucleotides: TGCAGCGTTGTTGGGACCCCTGGGTCCTTCGAGCAGTACTTC.

The genes are TRBV6-2 or TRBV6-3 and TRBJ2-7; 9 bases map to TRBD1. Trimming cost V 4 bases and J 4 bases; bases outside gene matches: 8. This CDR3 has 15 residues. CDR1 and CDR2 (germline): MNHEY, SVGEGT. CDR3 residues: CASSWDTGGPYEQYF. CDR3 bases: TGTGCCAGCAGTTGGGACACAGGGGGCCCTTACGAGCAGTACTTC.

The V call is TRBV24-1, the J call TRBJ2-1; D remains unclear. The V gene lost 6 bases and the J gene lost 2 bases, with 10 bases spanning the gap. The CDR3 extends over 14 amino acids. Germline lookup yields CDR1 KGHDR and CDR2 SFDVKD. As DNA, the CDR3 is TGTGCCACCAGTCGGTCGGGTCCCTACAATGAGCAGTTCTTC. It translates to CATSRSGPYNEQFF.

This clone came up once. CDR3 bases: TGCGCCAGCAGCTTGGGACTAGCGGGAGGGCCGTCCTACGAGCAGTACTTC. Translating it yields CASSLGLAGGPSYEQYF. The chain is built from TRBV5-1 and TRBJ2-7; 14 bases are shared with TRBD2. With V trimmed by 0 bases and J by 1 base, 3 bases remained unmatched. Germline CDR1 SGHRS, CDR2 YFSETQ. This CDR3 has 17 residues. The full variable domain, with the rest looked up from reference TRBV5-1 and TRBJ2-7, is KAGVTQTPRYLIKTRGQQVTLSCSPISGHRSVSWYQQTPGQGLQFLFEYFSETQRNKGNFPGRFSGRQFSNSRSEMNVSTLELGDSALYLCASSLGLAGGPSYEQYFGPGTRLTVT.

The chain is built from TRBV12-5 and TRBJ1-1, with a weak D call TRBD1 (6 bases). Germline V lookup: CDR1 LGHNT, CDR2 FRNRAP. Trimming stripped 0 bases from V and 5 bases from J, with 16 bases between. This CDR3 is built from 16 residues. The CDR3 here is CASGLVVGGGGTEAFF. CDR3 DNA sequence: TGTGCTAGTGGTTTGGTAGTGGGAGGGGGAGGGACTGAAGCTTTCTTT.

The chain employs TRBV19 and TRBJ1-6; possible D gene TRBD1, 5 bases. The germline V gene encodes CDR1 LNHDA and CDR2 SQIVND (reference sequence). V was shortened by 6 bases and J by 10 bases, with 22 bases between the two germline ends. The CDR3 covers 16 residues. CDR3 sequence: CASSDLYVGRGSPLHF. CDR3 DNA: TGTGCCAGTAGCGATTTATACGTGGGGCGGGGGTCACCCCTCCACTTT.

This clone was observed a few times. V gene TRBV30 combines with J gene TRBJ2-7; D gene ambiguous. The CDR3 sequence is 13 residues long. Germline V gene sequence: CDR1 GTSNPN, CDR2 SVGIG (reference sequence). V was pared by 8 bases and J by 2 bases, with 16 bases between. The chain's CDR3 is CAPASALAYEQYF. CDR3 in DNA: TGTGCCCCTGCCTCCGCACTCGCCTACGAGCAGTACTTC.

The rearrangement uses TRBV13 and TRBJ2-2; D may be TRBD2 (6 bases). This CDR3 spans 15 amino acids. The germline CDR1 and CDR2 sequences are PRHDT and FYEKMQ (reference sequence). V dropped 5 bases and J dropped 3 bases, with 13 bases sitting between them. In nucleotides, the CDR3 is TGTGCCAGCAGCCTCGGGGGACGCGACACCGGGGAGCTGTTTTTT. It yields the protein CASSLGGRDTGELFF.

The V call is TRBV13, the J call TRBJ2-1, with D perhaps being TRBD1 or TRBD2 (5 bases each). CDR1 and CDR2 from the germline V gene are PRHDT and FYEKMQ (reference sequence). The V end lost 5 bases, the J end lost 5 bases, and 13 bases lay between the germline ends. The CDR3 extends over 14 amino acids. CDR3 in amino acids: CASSTRDENNEQFF. The CDR3 DNA reads TGTGCCAGCAGCACCCGGGACGAAAACAATGAGCAGTTCTTC.